The subject of this entry is one T cell receptor (beta chain). Produced via immunoSEQ multiplex PCR; TCRdb's table is partial and in-frame only. The data contain fewer than 80,000 clones, around 80% of them seen just once; the ten biggest clones take up about a tenth. The record originates from a study of blood T cell repertoires in COVID-19. V was cut by 7 bases and J by 1 base, with 13 bases left in between. Germline V gives CDR1 LNHDA, CDR2 SQIVND (reference sequence). The CDR3 totals 14 residues. The sequenced sample consisted of peripheral blood. V is TRBV19 and J is TRBJ2-5; D call uncertain. The clonotype comes from a human donor in a cohort sampled during active COVID-19. The CDR3 coding sequence is TGTGCCAGTACCGATAGAGGCGCCCAAGAGACCCAGTACTTC. It is translated as CASTDRGAQETQYF.